Listed here are 30 T cell receptor beta chains from one sample, sequenced in a study of blood T cell repertoires in COVID-19. Method: immunoSEQ multiplex PCR; TCRdb's copy keeps in-frame clones and lacks some. This sample has over 150,000 clones, with around 83% found just once. Sample: peripheral blood. The receptor set was obtained from a woman between 65 and 79 years old with COVID-19, enrolled during active disease.

The V and J genes are TRBV9 and TRBJ2-2; no definite D call. Trimming cost V 3 bases and J 1 base, with 4 bases left between them. The CDR3 has 13 residues. The V gene's germline CDR1 is SGDLS and CDR2 YYNGEE. DNA for the CDR3: TGTGCCAGCAGCGCAGGGAACACCGGGGAGCTGTTTTTT. As protein: CASSAGNTGELFF. The full variable domain, in which reference TRBV9 and TRBJ2-2 provide the parts outside the CDR3, is DSGVTQTPKHLITATGQRVTLRCSPRSGDLSVYWYQQSLDQGLQFLIQYYNGEERAKGNILERFSAQQFPDLHSELNLSSLELGDSALYFCASSAGNTGELFFGEGSRLTVL.

J is TRBJ1-4 and V is TRBV5-1; TRBD1 agrees at 9 bases. Germline V gene sequence: CDR1 SGHRS, CDR2 YFSETQ. The V segment lost 4 bases and the J segment 0 bases; nucleotides outside the gene matches: 7. This CDR3 spans 17 amino acids. The CDR3 sequence is CASSRSDRGSTNEKLFF. CDR3 in DNA: TGCGCCAGCAGCAGATCGGACAGGGGTTCAACTAATGAAAAACTGTTTTTT.

The CDR3 nucleotides read TGTGCCAGCAGCCAAGAGACAGCGGGAGGGGGCTCCTACAATGAGCAGTTCTTC. This translates into CASSQETAGGGSYNEQFF. The rearrangement joins TRBV4-2 to TRBJ2-1; 10 nucleotides agree with TRBD2. After removal of 0 bases from V and 0 bases from J, the junction contained 5 bases not matched to a gene. CDR1 is LGHNA, CDR2 YNFKEQ, per germline. The CDR3 contains 18 residues.

The CDR3 reads CASSLTGWGQGTEAFF. The CDR3 bases are TGTGCCAGCAGTTTGACAGGGTGGGGCCAAGGAACTGAAGCTTTCTTT. The chain employs TRBV6-5 and TRBJ1-1; 7 bases align to TRBD1. V lost 4 bases and J lost 5; bases outside the gene matches: 13. CDR3 length equals 16 residues. The germline V gene has CDR1 MNHEY and CDR2 SVGAGI.

With regard to this clone: The sample contains more than one DNA sequence encoding this CDR3. This sequence joins TRBV7-2 and TRBJ2-7; D gene uncertain. CDR3 size: 11 residues. Germline V lookup: CDR1 SGHTA, CDR2 FQGNSA. Trimming took 2 bases from V and 3 from J, leaving 2 bases between them. CDR3 region: CASSLLYEQYF. CDR3 DNA sequence: TGTGCCAGCAGCTTACTCTACGAGCAGTACTTC.

The V call is TRBV15, the J call TRBJ2-7; 13 bases map to TRBD2. Losses at the gene ends were 0 bases for V and 2 bases for J; bases not matched to a gene: 7. This CDR3 spans 18 amino acids. Germline values: CDR1 LNHNV, CDR2 YYDKDF (reference sequence). CDR3 amino acids: CATSRDRPGLAGAYEQYF. In nucleotides, the CDR3 is TGTGCCACCAGCAGAGATCGTCCTGGACTAGCGGGAGCCTACGAGCAGTACTTC.

This clone was counted between two and nine times. For the CDR3, the DNA is TGTGCCAGCAGAGCTAGGACAGGGGGAGACGAGACCCAGTACTTC. This gives the protein CASRARTGGDETQYF. This sequence joins TRBV2 and TRBJ2-5, with 10 positions matching TRBD1. The CDR3 runs 15 residues. The junction had 9 bases not matched to a gene; V was cut back by 6 bases and J by 5 bases. Germline values: CDR1 SNHLY, CDR2 FYNNEI.

V is TRBV27 and J is TRBJ1-1; possibly TRBD1 for D (6 bases). V was shortened by 3 bases and J by 11 bases, with 16 bases between the two germline ends. The CDR3 runs 13 residues. Germline V gene lookup returns CDR1 MNHEY and CDR2 SMNVEV (reference sequence). CDR3 amino acids: CASSFWGGALAFF. CDR3 in DNA: TGTGCCAGCAGTTTCTGGGGGGGGGCTCTGGCTTTCTTT.

The rearrangement uses TRBV5-1 and TRBJ1-1, with D perhaps TRBD1 (5 bases). The V end was cut by 1 base, the J end by 5 bases, with 12 bases between. The CDR3 extends over 14 amino acids. Germline loops: CDR1 SGHRS, CDR2 YFSETQ. The CDR3 sequence: CASSLRQGRTEAFF. DNA of the CDR3: TGCGCCAGCAGCTTGAGGCAGGGAAGGACTGAAGCTTTCTTT.

In this sample, this clone turned up a few times. The chain has TRBV5-5 and TRBJ1-5; D is unresolved. Germline CDR1 is SGHKS and CDR2 is YYEKEE (reference sequence). This CDR3 region has 15 residues. The germline V and J ends were trimmed by 0 bases and 1 base, with 8 bases remaining between them. CDR3 DNA sequence: TGTGCCAGCAGCTTGGACCGACAAAGCAATCAGCCCCAGCATTTT. Residues: CASSLDRQSNQPQHF.

This chain connects TRBV6-5 to TRBJ1-6, with D unresolved. CDR1 is MNHEY, CDR2 SVGAGI, per germline. There are 14 residues in the CDR3. Trimming took off 6 bases at V and 6 bases at J, with 12 bases between the two ends. CDR3 sequence (DNA): TGTGCCAGCAGGTGGTGGCAGATTAATTCACCCCTCCACTTT. Translation: CASRWWQINSPLHF.

The V and J genes are TRBV7-2 and TRBJ2-7; D is perhaps TRBD2 (6 bases). This CDR3 is 15 amino acids long. V lost 1 base to trimming and J lost 4 bases, with 14 bases between them. Germline V gene data show CDR1 as SGHTA and CDR2 as FQGNSA. CDR3: CASSLEQMAGYEQYF. CDR3 DNA: TGTGCCAGCAGCTTAGAACAGATGGCGGGATACGAGCAGTACTTC. The full variable domain, with the rest looked up from reference TRBV7-2 and TRBJ2-7, is GAGVSQSPSNKVTEKGKDVELRCDPISGHTALYWYRQSLGQGLEFLIYFQGNSAPDKSGLPSDRFSAERTGGSVSTLTIQRTQQEDSAVYLCASSLEQMAGYEQYFGPGTRLTVT.

This chain connects TRBV7-2 to TRBJ2-5, with 7 bases fitting TRBD2. Trimming at V came to 3 bases and at J to 4 bases, leaving 8 bases not matched to a gene. Germline CDR1 and CDR2: SGHTA and FQGNSA. CDR3 length: 15 residues. CDR3 bases: TGTGCCAGCAGCTTGGGCGGGAGTAGGAGAGAGACCCAGTACTTC. Protein product: CASSLGGSRRETQYF.

This rearrangement joins TRBV19 to TRBJ1-1; no definite D call. Germline CDR1 reads LNHDA; CDR2 reads SQIVND (reference sequence). This CDR3 region has 16 residues. The V end lost 2 bases, the J end lost 0 bases, and 13 bases lay between the germline ends. The CDR3 region is CASSITDTGMNTEAFF. CDR3 bases: TGTGCCAGTAGTATAACTGACACCGGGATGAACACTGAAGCTTTCTTT.

This rearrangement joins TRBV2 to TRBJ1-4, with 10 bases matching TRBD1. Germline V gene sequence: CDR1 SNHLY, CDR2 FYNNEI. The ends lost 9 bases at V and 8 bases at J; junction bases unmatched: 6. CDR3 size: 13 residues. The CDR3 reads CASQRDRGEKLFF. CDR3 nucleotide sequence: TGTGCCAGTCAAAGGGACAGGGGAGAAAAACTGTTTTTT.

The gene calls are TRBV5-1 and TRBJ2-5; TRBD2 matches at 10 bases. Germline V lookup: CDR1 SGHRS, CDR2 YFSETQ. J gave up 2 bases and V 0 bases, and 4 bases lay outside the gene matches. The length of the CDR3 is 16 residues. The CDR3 reads CASSLGAGGRQETQYF. The CDR3 DNA is TGCGCCAGCAGCTTGGGAGCGGGGGGGCGGCAAGAGACCCAGTACTTC.

The chain joins TRBV6-5 to TRBJ1-1, with a weak D call TRBD1 (5 bases). In germline, CDR1 is MNHEY, CDR2 SVGAGI. Trimming took off 7 bases at V and 4 bases at J, with 19 bases between the two ends. There are 15 residues in the CDR3. CDR3 loop: CASTVPRGSSTEAFF. For the CDR3, the DNA is TGTGCCAGCACAGTCCCTCGGGGGTCTAGCACTGAAGCTTTCTTT.

The chain joins TRBV7-2 to TRBJ2-3, with D tentatively TRBD2 (6 bases). Germline V gene sequence: CDR1 SGHTA, CDR2 FQGNSA. V gave up 2 bases and J gave up 2 bases, with 11 bases separating them. This CDR3 has 15 amino acids. This CDR3 is CASSLLGLDTDTQYF. The CDR3, as DNA: TGTGCCAGCAGCTTACTGGGACTTGACACAGATACGCAGTATTTT.

There are a few counts of this clone. No conserved phenylalanine or tryptophan ends this CDR3, so it is likely a read error. Because the CDR3's place on the DNA is in doubt, the DNA is left out and the CDR3 is given as listed by TCRdb. The gene calls are TRBV7-2 and TRBJ2-7; TRBD1 is taken as the D call from the table, unchecked against the DNA. The CDR3 spans 12 residues, counting both ends. The germline V gene encodes CDR1 SGHTA and CDR2 FQGNSA. The CDR3 protein is CASSLYEGTGEL.

The gene calls are TRBV2 and TRBJ2-5; 12 nucleotides agree with TRBD2. With V trimmed by 5 bases and J by 5 bases, 9 bases remained unmatched. Per the germline V gene, CDR1 is SNHLY and CDR2 is FYNNEI. CDR3 length: 16 amino acids. The CDR3 nucleotides read TGTGCCAGCAGTAGGGGACTAGCGGGTGAGAAGGAGACCCAGTACTTC. Protein: CASSRGLAGEKETQYF.

The rearrangement uses TRBV29-1 and TRBJ2-2, with D hard to call. Germline V CDR1 and CDR2: SQVTM, ANQGSEA. V was clipped by 7 bases and J by 8 bases, with 17 bases between them. This CDR3 contains 13 residues. Written as DNA, the CDR3 is TGCAGCGCTATGTGGGCCGCAGCTGGGGAGCTGTTTTTT. Residues: CSAMWAAAGELFF.

This clone occurred once. This CDR3 is CASSKTWDSLGANVLTF. CDR3 nucleotides: TGCGCCAGCAGCAAAACCTGGGACTCTCTTGGGGCCAACGTCCTGACTTTC. The chain recombines TRBV5-1 with TRBJ2-6; TRBD2 might be the D (6 bases). V was clipped by 4 bases and J by 3 bases, with 17 bases between them. The germline gives CDR1 SGHRS, CDR2 YFSETQ. There are 17 residues in the CDR3.

The V and J genes are TRBV18 and TRBJ2-7, with unresolved D. From germline, CDR1 is KGHSH and CDR2 LQKENI. Trimming removed 0 bases at V and 2 bases at J, with 8 bases between. There are 14 residues in the CDR3. CDR3 nucleotide sequence: TGTGCCAGCTCACCACCAAACAGAGCCTACGAGCAGTACTTC. Amino acids: CASSPPNRAYEQYF.

The genes are TRBV7-2 and TRBJ1-6, with 9 bases lining up with TRBD1. Trimming removed 5 bases from V and 10 bases from J; junction bases left unmatched: 9. There are 15 residues in the CDR3. In germline, CDR1 is SGHTA, CDR2 FQGNSA. The chain's CDR3 is CASSPQGAIGSPLHF. The CDR3 DNA follows: TGTGCCAGCAGCCCACAGGGGGCGATCGGGTCACCCCTCCACTTT.

The chain recombines TRBV7-6 with TRBJ2-7, with 8 positions matching TRBD2. The CDR3 contains 16 residues. Per the germline V gene, CDR1 is SGHVS and CDR2 is FNYEAQ. Trimming at V came to 1 base and at J to 4 bases, leaving 9 bases not matched to a gene. This CDR3 reads CASSLVGAGGLYEQYF. The CDR3 bases are TGTGCCAGCAGCTTAGTCGGGGCGGGAGGTCTATACGAGCAGTACTTC.

The rearrangement uses TRBV5-1 and TRBJ2-1; TRBD2 matches at 10 bases. V lost 4 bases, J lost 3 bases, and 4 bases stayed unmatched. CDR3 length: 15 amino acids. CDR1 and CDR2 (germline): SGHRS, YFSETQ. The CDR3 DNA reads as TGCGCCAGCAGCCTAGGACTAGCGGACTACAATGAGCAGTTCTTC. Translating it yields CASSLGLADYNEQFF.

The J gene is TRBJ2-2, the V gene TRBV3-1 (or the pseudogene TRBV3-2); D not resolved. From germline, CDR1 is LGHDT and CDR2 YNNKEL (reference sequence). This CDR3 has 12 amino acids. The germline V and J ends were trimmed by 5 bases and 8 bases, with 9 bases remaining between them. The DNA for the CDR3 is TGTGCCAGCAGCATCCCGTTGGGGGAGCTGTTTTTT. This gives the protein CASSIPLGELFF.

The chain combines TRBV10-3 with TRBJ1-1; the match to TRBD1 covers 9 bases. The V gene end was trimmed by 10 bases and the J gene end by 4 bases; junction bases not matched to a gene: 10. Germline CDR1 ENHRY, CDR2 SYGVKD. The CDR3 sequence is 14 residues long. CDR3 bases: TGTGCCACGGGACAGGGTCTAAAGAGCACTGAAGCTTTCTTT. This sequence encodes CATGQGLKSTEAFF.

The rearrangement joins TRBV24-1 to TRBJ2-1, with 11 bases lining up with TRBD2. Germline V CDR1 and CDR2: KGHDR, SFDVKD. The CDR3 covers 14 residues. V lost 5 bases, J lost 7 bases, and 3 bases stayed unmatched. CDR3: CATSGSGRVNEQFF. The CDR3 DNA is TGTGCCACCAGTGGTAGCGGGAGGGTAAATGAGCAGTTCTTC.

The CDR3 here is CASSPTPGISYEQYF. Here the CDR3 DNA reads TGTGCCAGCAGCCCAACTCCGGGTATCTCCTACGAGCAGTACTTC. The chain joins TRBV7-8 to TRBJ2-7; no clear D gene. The germline gives CDR1 SGHVS, CDR2 FQNEAQ. Trimming removed 5 bases from V and 0 bases from J, with 14 bases in between. The CDR3 runs 15 residues.